The entry below describes one TCR beta chain. Its matching antigen is unknown. Sequenced with the Oncomine TCR Beta short-read assay was DNA taken from cultured CD4+ T cells. One entry per CDR3 protein, called by TCRdb with MiXCR from the PCR reads. Among 5,500 to 6,500 distinct CDR3 sequences, about 49% were seen once, and the ten largest hold 50% to 70%. This entry is derived from a study of vaccination and CD4 T cells after COVID-19. Study results and caveats: Early post-infection timepoints were missing, and relatively few convalescent patients were studied.

Stated treatment: approximately 9-day PBMC culture with coronavirus spike peptide pools or control peptides (ViraFEST assay). Pre-COVID-19 pandemic sampling (2011-2018) yielded the unexposed donor's CD4+ T cells. The probes, which were SARS-CoV-2 S/N and four cold-coronavirus spikes, were applied to unexposed-donor CD4+ T cells, cells permitting. The source is a human donor in good health. Sequences were obtained from CD4+ T cells from blood, cultured in vitro.

The CDR3 reads CSASPKGHSPLHF. CDR3 DNA sequence: TGCAGTGCTAGCCCCAAAGGCCATTCACCCCTCCACTTT. The J gene is TRBJ1-6, the V gene TRBV20-1; D is undetermined. Trimming shortened V by 3 bases and J by 8 bases, and 11 bases separated the two germline ends. CDR3 length: 13 amino acids. The germline V gene has CDR1 DFQATT and CDR2 SNEGSKA (reference sequence).